These 3 T cell receptor beta chains were sequenced from one sample in a study of beta chain features in type 1 diabetes. Study-wide results and caveats: Moderately but significantly shorter TCRB CDR3s were found in Type 1 diabetes patients in all four CD4+ subsets.

These receptors are not linked to any known antigen. cDNA synthesis used the whole RNA isolate, giving expressed TCRB sequences. The table came from immunoSEQ multiplex PCR; TCRdb's copy has only in-frame clones and leaves some out. The sample has some 350,000 clones, 9.6% seen once. The source material was central memory CD4+ T cells from blood. These receptors were taken from a man aged 25 to 45 with type 1 diabetes.

This clone was seen a handful of times. The CDR3 nucleotides are TGTGCCAGCACCGGACAGCTTGGGGGATACGAGCAGTACTTC. Amino acids: CASTGQLGGYEQYF. V gene TRBV6-5 combines with J gene TRBJ2-7, with a weak D call TRBD1 (6 bases). Trimming shortened V by 7 bases and J by 4 bases, and 17 bases separated the two germline ends. Germline CDR1 is MNHEY and CDR2 is SVGAGI. The CDR3 consists of 14 residues.

There are a few counts of this clone. V is TRBV7-8 and J is TRBJ1-2; 7 positions agree with TRBD1. This CDR3 has 13 amino acids. In germline, CDR1 is SGHVS, CDR2 FQNEAQ. V trimming: 5 bases; J trimming: 4 bases; junction bases outside the gene matches: 4. CDR3 in amino acids: CASSKGGSYGYTF. The DNA for the CDR3 is TGTGCCAGCAGCAAAGGGGGCAGCTATGGCTACACCTTC. The whole variable domain, remainder taken from reference TRBV7-8 and TRBJ1-2, is GAGVSQSPRYKVAKRGQDVALRCDPISGHVSLFWYQQALGQGPEFLTYFQNEAQLDKSGLPSDRFFAERPEGSVSTLKIQRTQQEDSAVYLCASSKGGSYGYTFGSGTRLTVV.

The table lists this clone with many counts. J is TRBJ1-4 and V is TRBV7-9; no definite D call. The V and J ends lost 1 base and 4 bases respectively, with 10 bases between them. This CDR3 region has 15 residues. The germline V gene encodes CDR1 SEHNR and CDR2 FQNEAQ (reference sequence). The CDR3 bases are TGTGCCAGCAGCTTAGATCACTGGAATAATGAAAAACTGTTTTTT. It translates to CASSLDHWNNEKLFF.